This T cell receptor beta chain was observed in a study of shared clonotypes between healthy human individuals. Produced via immunoSEQ multiplex PCR; TCRdb's table is partial and in-frame only. This table holds 550,000 to 850,000 clones, 55% to 75% found once. As for this clone: The same CDR3 arises from other DNA sequences in this sample as well.

This sequence originates from a woman aged 30 to 39 in good health. Sequenced sample: memory CD4+ T cells sorted from blood. Specified subset: CD45RA-negative fraction.

CDR3 loop: CASSLGGRNNEQFF. The CDR3 nucleotides are TGCGCCAGCAGCTTGGGCGGGAGAAACAATGAGCAGTTCTTC. V usage is TRBV5-1 and J usage is TRBJ2-1, with 7 bases lining up with TRBD2. J gave up 5 bases and V 0 bases, and 2 bases lay outside the gene matches. Germline CDR1 is SGHRS and CDR2 is YFSETQ. There are 14 residues in the CDR3.